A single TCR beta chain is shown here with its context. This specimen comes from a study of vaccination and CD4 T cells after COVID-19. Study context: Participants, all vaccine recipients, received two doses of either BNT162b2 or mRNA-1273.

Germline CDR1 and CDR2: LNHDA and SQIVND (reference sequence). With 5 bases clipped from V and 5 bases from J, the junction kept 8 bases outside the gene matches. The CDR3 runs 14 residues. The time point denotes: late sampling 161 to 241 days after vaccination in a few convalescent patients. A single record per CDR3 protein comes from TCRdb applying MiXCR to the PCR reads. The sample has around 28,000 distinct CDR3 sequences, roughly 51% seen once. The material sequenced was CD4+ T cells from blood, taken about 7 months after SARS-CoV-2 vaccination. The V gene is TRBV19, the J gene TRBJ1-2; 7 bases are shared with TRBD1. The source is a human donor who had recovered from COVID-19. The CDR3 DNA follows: TGTGCCAGTAGTCGGGACAGCGAGGGGTATGGCTACACCTTC. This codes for CASSRDSEGYGYTF.